These 2 T cell receptor beta chains originate from one sample sequenced in a study of cytomegalovirus exposure and HLA in healthy donors. Primers included in the PCR were 60 Vbeta and 13 Jbeta primers. Sequenced by immunoSEQ multiplex PCR; TCRdb stores in-frame clones only, minus some. In the table there are 140,000 to 150,000 clones, roughly 10% of which are singletons. The sequenced sample consisted of PBMCs. The receptor source for this set is a man aged 50-60 years in good health and CMV-seronegative.

This clone was picked up a small number of times. The chain recombines TRBV27 with TRBJ1-1; D uncertain. Germline V gives CDR1 MNHEY, CDR2 SMNVEV (reference sequence). The CDR3 is made up of 12 amino acids. The ends were cut back, 4 bases at V and 1 base at J, with 4 bases in the middle. CDR3 coding DNA: TGTGCCAGCAGTTCCGGGAACACTGAAGCTTTCTTT. As protein: CASSSGNTEAFF.

The rearrangement links TRBV28 to TRBJ1-4; possible D gene TRBD1, 6 bases. Germline CDR1 reads MDHEN; CDR2 reads SYDVKM. The CDR3 runs to 16 residues. V shed 6 bases and J shed 5 bases, with 19 bases lying between them. CDR3 DNA: TGTGCCAGCAGCTACCCGAGTGGGGGCAAAAATGAAAAACTGTTTTTT. It specifies CASSYPSGGKNEKLFF.